This passage covers 3 T cell receptor beta chains from one sample sequenced in a study of T cells in Graves' hyperthyroidism and ophthalmopathy. Authors of the study amplified TCR beta CDR3 regions from RNA transcripts. First-round RT-PCR of the TCR CDR3 relied on the HTBI primer set. TCRdb processed the multiplex PCR reads anew with MiXCR; each CDR3 protein has one entry. Here the sample spans 300,000 or so distinct CDR3 sequences, 15% to 20% being singletons. What was sequenced was blood. The source of these receptors is a woman between 45 and 60 years old with Graves' hyperthyroidism.

This clonotype has more than one count but fewer than ten. The chain employs TRBV30 and TRBJ2-1; D unresolved. Germline CDR1 and CDR2: GTSNPN and SVGIG (reference sequence). This CDR3 has 15 residues. Trimming left V 0 bases short and J 5 bases short, with 14 bases between. The CDR3 loop is CAWSVAHSIHNEQFF. In DNA form, the CDR3 reads TGTGCCTGGAGTGTAGCGCACAGTATTCACAATGAGCAGTTCTTC. Full variable domain (remainder filled in from reference TRBV30 and TRBJ2-1): SQTIHQWPATLVQPVGSPLSLECTVEGTSNPNLYWYRQAAGRGLQLLFYSVGIGQISSEVPQNLSASRPQDRQFILSSKKLLLSDSGFYLCAWSVAHSIHNEQFFGPGTRLTVL.

The chain carries TRBV10-3 and TRBJ2-7, with a tentative D call TRBD1 (6 bases). Trimming shortened V by 10 bases and J by 5 bases, and 18 bases separated the two germline ends. Germline CDR1 ENHRY, CDR2 SYGVKD. The CDR3 length is 13 residues. The CDR3 DNA sequence: TGTGCCACCGGACAGTCTATGAACCACGAGCAGTACTTC. It translates to CATGQSMNHEQYF.

This clonotype was seen many times. The V call is TRBV30, the J call TRBJ2-2; perhaps TRBD2 as D (5 bases). V lost 5 bases and J 7 bases, leaving 8 bases between the germline ends. This CDR3 is 11 amino acids long. The V gene's germline CDR1 is GTSNPN and CDR2 SVGIG (reference sequence). DNA of the CDR3: TGTGCCTGGGGCGGGTACGGGGAGCTGTTTTTT. This codes for CAWGGYGELFF.